A selection of T cell receptor beta chains follows, all from one sample in a study of blood T cell repertoires in COVID-19. TCRdb keeps only in-frame clones here, not all; method: immunoSEQ multiplex PCR. The top ten hold around 10% of the sample, which has some 290,000 clones, roughly nine tenths seen once. The sequenced sample was peripheral blood. The receptor source for this set is a woman in her twenties or thirties with COVID-19, enrolled during active disease. Each CDR3 is given with its conserved first and last residue. D genes are given only for firm matches. Some rows have no size entry. The others give once, few or many, or a class for an expanded clone.

D: TRBD1; J: TRBJ2-5; size: -; V: TRBV7-6; DNA: TGTGCCAGCAGCTCGGGACAGGGGGTTGTTTTGGAGACCCAGTACTTC; CDR3: CASSSGQGVVLETQYF
D: -; J: TRBJ2-7; size: -; V: TRBV7-8; DNA: TGTGCCAGCAGTCTCGACTCAGCCTCCTACGAGCAGTACTTC; CDR3: CASSLDSASYEQYF
D: -; J: TRBJ1-5; size: -; V: TRBV6-4; DNA: TGTGCCAGCACCGACCCGCTATGGCCCCCAGGCAGCAATCAGCCCCAGCATTTT; CDR3: CASTDPLWPPGSNQPQHF
D: -; J: TRBJ2-7; size: -; V: TRBV29-1; DNA: TGCAGCGCCGTTGGCCAGGGTTACGAGCAGTACTTC; CDR3: CSAVGQGYEQYF
D: TRBD2; J: TRBJ2-5; size: -; V: TRBV7-2; DNA: TGTGCCAGCAGCTCGAGAAGCGGGGGCCTACAAGAGACCCAGTACTTC; CDR3: CASSSRSGGLQETQYF
D: TRBD1; J: TRBJ1-5; size: -; V: TRBV27; DNA: TGTGCCAGCAGACAGACAGGGGGGGCTCAGCCCCAGCATTTT; CDR3: CASRQTGGAQPQHF
D: -; J: TRBJ2-6; size: -; V: TRBV5-4; DNA: TGTGCCAGCAGCTCCACTCGGGAGAGGTCTGGGGCCAACGTCCTGACTTTC; CDR3: CASSSTRERSGANVLTF
D: -; J: TRBJ1-1; size: -; V: TRBV6-6; DNA: TGTGCCAGCAGTTTCACAGTGAACACTGAAGCTTTCTTT; CDR3: CASSFTVNTEAFF
D: -; J: TRBJ1-6; size: -; V: TRBV3-1/TRBV3-2; DNA: TGTGCCAGCAGCTTGAGGGCACGGGATTCACCCCTCCACTTT; CDR3: CASSLRARDSPLHF
D: -; J: TRBJ1-2; size: -; V: TRBV2; DNA: TGTGCCAGCAGAGTCCCAGGGGACTATGGCTACACCTTC; CDR3: CASRVPGDYGYTF
D: -; J: TRBJ2-3; size: -; V: TRBV9; DNA: TGTGCCAGCAGCGCCTCGACTAAGGTCGGAGATACGCAGTATTTT; CDR3: CASSASTKVGDTQYF
D: TRBD1; J: TRBJ2-2; size: -; V: TRBV4-1; DNA: TGCGCCAGCAGCCCGGTAGACAGGGTAAACACCGGGGAGCTGTTTTTT; CDR3: CASSPVDRVNTGELFF
D: -; J: TRBJ1-2; size: -; V: TRBV28; DNA: TGTGCCAGCAGAACCGGACAGACTTATGGCTACACCTTC; CDR3: CASRTGQTYGYTF
D: -; J: TRBJ1-2; size: -; V: TRBV7-9; DNA: TGTGCCAGCAGCATGACAGTTGTCGGCACCTTC; CDR3: CASSMTVVGTF
D: -; J: TRBJ2-5; size: -; V: TRBV21-1; DNA: TGTGCCAGCAGTGGGCGTGAACAAGAGACCCAGTACTTC; CDR3: CASSGREQETQYF
D: TRBD1; J: TRBJ1-2; size: -; V: TRBV5-4; DNA: TGTGCCAGCAGCCTTGGTAGGGACAGGGTTAGTAGTAACTATGGCTACACCTTC; CDR3: CASSLGRDRVSSNYGYTF
D: -; J: TRBJ1-5; size: -; V: TRBV2; DNA: TGTGCCAGCAGTGAGGTGGGCTTTCCCCAGCATTTT; CDR3: CASSEVGFPQHF
D: -; J: TRBJ2-1; size: -; V: TRBV6-1; DNA: TGTGCCAGCAGTGAAGCCTCAGGGTACAATGAGCAGTTCTTC; CDR3: CASSEASGYNEQFF
D: TRBD2; J: TRBJ2-3; size: -; V: TRBV24-1; DNA: TGTGCCACCAGTGATCCCAGGCGTAGCGGGGGGGACTTTCGCACAGATACGCAGTATTTT; CDR3: CATSDPRRSGGDFRTDTQYF
D: -; J: TRBJ1-1; size: -; V: TRBV19; DNA: TGTGCCAGTAGCTTACACGTGAACACTGAAGCTTTCTTT; CDR3: CASSLHVNTEAFF
D: TRBD1; J: TRBJ1-5; size: -; V: TRBV5-6; DNA: TGTGCCAGCAGCTCCATCGGACAGGGCAATCAGCCCCAGCATTTT; CDR3: CASSSIGQGNQPQHF
D: -; J: TRBJ1-5; size: few; V: TRBV27; DNA: TGTGCCAGCAGCGCGTACCATAGCAATCAGCCCCAGCATTTT; CDR3: CASSAYHSNQPQHF
D: -; J: TRBJ1-5; size: -; V: TRBV11-2; DNA: TGTGCCAGCAGCTTAGAGGAGGACAGAATAAATCAGCCCCAGCATTTT; CDR3: CASSLEEDRINQPQHF
D: -; J: TRBJ2-1; size: -; V: TRBV18; DNA: TGTGCCAGCTCTTCCGGAACAGGAACCTACAATGAGCAGTTCTTC; CDR3: CASSSGTGTYNEQFF
D: -; J: TRBJ2-7; size: -; V: TRBV2; DNA: TGTGCCAGCACCGAAGGGGCAGGGGCCTACGAGCAGTACTTC; CDR3: CASTEGAGAYEQYF
D: TRBD1; J: TRBJ1-2; size: -; V: TRBV5-4; DNA: TGTGCCAGCAGCAAATCAGGGGGTAACTATGGCTACACCTTC; CDR3: CASSKSGGNYGYTF
D: TRBD1; J: TRBJ2-7; size: once; V: TRBV6-5; DNA: TGTGCCAGCAGTCCCGGGACAGGTAGCTCCTACGAGCAGTACTTC; CDR3: CASSPGTGSSYEQYF
D: -; J: TRBJ1-2; size: -; V: TRBV19; DNA: TGTGCCAGTATGTTTCTGGGAGGCTCGGGCTACACCTTC; CDR3: CASMFLGGSGYTF
D: TRBD1; J: TRBJ1-4; size: -; V: TRBV9; DNA: TGTGCCAGCAGCGTTAGAGGAGGGGGCTTGAGTGAAAAACTGTTTTTT; CDR3: CASSVRGGGLSEKLFF
D: -; J: TRBJ1-2; size: -; V: TRBV12-3/TRBV12-4; DNA: TGTGCCAGCAGTGAAAGGGGAGGCTATGGCTACACCTTC; CDR3: CASSERGGYGYTF
D: TRBD1; J: TRBJ1-5; size: once; V: TRBV5-6; DNA: TGTGCCAGCAGCTTCAGGGGGCGGAGGGAGCCCCAGCATTTT; CDR3: CASSFRGRREPQHF
D: -; J: TRBJ1-1; size: -; V: TRBV6-6; DNA: TGTGCCAGCAGTTACTCTAAAAATGAAGCTTTCTTT; CDR3: CASSYSKNEAFF
D: -; J: TRBJ1-1; size: -; V: TRBV13; DNA: TGTGCCAGCAGGGGGACTATGAACACTGAAGCTTTCTTT; CDR3: CASRGTMNTEAFF
D: -; J: TRBJ2-7; size: -; V: TRBV9; DNA: TGTGCCAGCAGCCCCCCGGACAGACTAACCTCCTACGAGCAGTACTTC; CDR3: CASSPPDRLTSYEQYF
D: TRBD2; J: TRBJ2-3; size: -; V: TRBV5-4; DNA: TGTGCCAGCAGCTTCGCAGCGGGGGCTACAGATACGCAGTATTTT; CDR3: CASSFAAGATDTQYF
D: TRBD1; J: TRBJ2-2; size: -; V: TRBV6-6; DNA: TGTGCCAGCAGTTACAGGGGGACAGGACGGTCTGTGGAGCTGTTTTTT; CDR3: CASSYRGTGRSVELFF
D: TRBD1; J: TRBJ2-7; size: -; V: TRBV19; DNA: TGTGCCAGCGGGACAGGGATCTACGAGCAGTACTTC; CDR3: CASGTGIYEQYF
D: -; J: TRBJ1-1; size: -; V: TRBV11-3; DNA: TGTGCCAGCAGCCTCGGGGAGAACACTGAAGCTTTCTTT; CDR3: CASSLGENTEAFF
D: TRBD1; J: TRBJ1-1; size: once; V: TRBV29-1; DNA: TGCAGCGGAGACAGGGAACAAGGGACTGAAGCTTTCTTT; CDR3: CSGDREQGTEAFF